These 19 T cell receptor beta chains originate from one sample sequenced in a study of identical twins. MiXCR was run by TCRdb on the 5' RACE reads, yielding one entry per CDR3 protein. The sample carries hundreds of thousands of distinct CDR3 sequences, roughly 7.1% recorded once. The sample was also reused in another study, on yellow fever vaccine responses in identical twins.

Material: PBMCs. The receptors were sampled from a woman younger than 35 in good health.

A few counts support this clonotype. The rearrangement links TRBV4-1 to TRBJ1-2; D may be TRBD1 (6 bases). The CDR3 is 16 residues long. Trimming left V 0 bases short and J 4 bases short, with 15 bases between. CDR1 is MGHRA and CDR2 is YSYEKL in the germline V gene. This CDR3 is CASSQDLRRGVYGYTF. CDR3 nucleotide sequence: TGCGCCAGCAGCCAAGATCTAAGGAGGGGGGTCTATGGCTACACCTTC.

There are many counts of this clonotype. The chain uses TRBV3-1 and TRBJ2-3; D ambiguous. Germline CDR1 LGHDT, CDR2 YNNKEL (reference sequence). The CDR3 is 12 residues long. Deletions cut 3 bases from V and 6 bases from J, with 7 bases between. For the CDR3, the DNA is TGTGCCAGCAGCCATGGGCTGGATACGCAGTATTTT. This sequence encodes CASSHGLDTQYF.

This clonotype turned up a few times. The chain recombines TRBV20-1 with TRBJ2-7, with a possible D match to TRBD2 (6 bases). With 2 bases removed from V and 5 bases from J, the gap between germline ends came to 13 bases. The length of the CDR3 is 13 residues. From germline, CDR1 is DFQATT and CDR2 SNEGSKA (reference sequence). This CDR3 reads CSARSGEVNEQYV. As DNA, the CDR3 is TGCAGTGCTAGATCCGGGGAGGTCAACGAGCAGTACGTC.

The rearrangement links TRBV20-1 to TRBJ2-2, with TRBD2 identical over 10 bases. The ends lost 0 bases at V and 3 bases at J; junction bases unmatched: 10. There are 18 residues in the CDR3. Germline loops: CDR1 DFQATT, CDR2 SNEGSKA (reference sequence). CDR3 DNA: TGCAGTGCTAGAGATAAGGGGAGCGGGGGGGCCGACACCGGGGAGCTGTTTTTT. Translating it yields CSARDKGSGGADTGELFF.

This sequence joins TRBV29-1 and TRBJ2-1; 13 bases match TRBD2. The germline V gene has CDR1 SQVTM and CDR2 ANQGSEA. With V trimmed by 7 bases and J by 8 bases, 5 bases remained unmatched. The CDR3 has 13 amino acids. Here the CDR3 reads CSAETSGRYEQFF. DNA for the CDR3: TGCAGCGCGGAGACTAGCGGGAGGTATGAGCAGTTCTTC.

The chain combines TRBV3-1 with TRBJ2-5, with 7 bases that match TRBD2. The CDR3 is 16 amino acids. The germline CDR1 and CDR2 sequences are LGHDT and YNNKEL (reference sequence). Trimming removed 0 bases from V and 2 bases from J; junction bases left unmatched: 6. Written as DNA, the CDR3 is TGTGCCAGCAGCCAAGATGGATGGACTAGACAAGAGACCCAGTACTTC. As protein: CASSQDGWTRQETQYF.

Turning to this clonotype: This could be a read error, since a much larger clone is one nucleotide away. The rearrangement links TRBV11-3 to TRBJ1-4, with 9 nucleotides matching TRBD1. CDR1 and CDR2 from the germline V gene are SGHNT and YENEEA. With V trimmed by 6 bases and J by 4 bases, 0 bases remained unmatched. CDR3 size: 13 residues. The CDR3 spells CASRGQGNEKLFF. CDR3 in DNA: TGTGCCAGCAGGGGACAGGGTAATGAAAAACTGTTTTTT.

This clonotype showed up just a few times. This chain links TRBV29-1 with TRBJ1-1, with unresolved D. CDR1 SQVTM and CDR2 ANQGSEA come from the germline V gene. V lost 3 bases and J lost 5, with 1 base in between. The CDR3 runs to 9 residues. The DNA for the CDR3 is TGCAGCGTTGAGACTGAAGCTTTCTTT. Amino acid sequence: CSVETEAFF.

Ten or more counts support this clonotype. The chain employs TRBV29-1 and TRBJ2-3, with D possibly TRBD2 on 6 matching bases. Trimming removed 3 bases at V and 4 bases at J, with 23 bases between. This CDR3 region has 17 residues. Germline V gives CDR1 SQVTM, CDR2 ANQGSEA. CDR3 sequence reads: CSVDYLLRETGADTQYF. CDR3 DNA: TGCAGCGTTGATTACCTCCTACGGGAGACGGGCGCAGATACGCAGTATTTT.

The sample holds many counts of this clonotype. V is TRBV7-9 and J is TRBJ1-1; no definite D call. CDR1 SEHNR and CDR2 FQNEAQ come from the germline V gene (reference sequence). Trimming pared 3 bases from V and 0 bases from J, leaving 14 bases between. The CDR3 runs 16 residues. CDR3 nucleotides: TGTGCCAGCAGCTTCTTAGCGAAAACTATGAACACTGAAGCTTTCTTT. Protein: CASSFLAKTMNTEAFF.

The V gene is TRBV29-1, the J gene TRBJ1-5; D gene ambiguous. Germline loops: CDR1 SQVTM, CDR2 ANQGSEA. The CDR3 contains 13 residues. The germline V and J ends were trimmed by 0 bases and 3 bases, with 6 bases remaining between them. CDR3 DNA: TGCAGCGTTGAAGAAGACACCAATCAGCCCCAGCATTTT. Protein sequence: CSVEEDTNQPQHF. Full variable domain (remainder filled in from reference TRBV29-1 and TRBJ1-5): SAVISQKPSRDICQRGTSLTIQCQVDSQVTMMFWYRQQPGQSLTLIATANQGSEATYESGFVIDKFPISRPNLTFSTLTVSNMSPEDSSIYLCSVEEDTNQPQHFGDGTRLSIL.

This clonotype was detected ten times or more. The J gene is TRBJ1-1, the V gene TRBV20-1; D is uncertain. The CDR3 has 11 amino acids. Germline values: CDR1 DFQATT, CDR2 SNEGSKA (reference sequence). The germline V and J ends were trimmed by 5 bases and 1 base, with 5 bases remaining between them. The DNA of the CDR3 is TGCAGTGCTCGACAGAACACTGAAGCTTTCTTT. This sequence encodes CSARQNTEAFF.

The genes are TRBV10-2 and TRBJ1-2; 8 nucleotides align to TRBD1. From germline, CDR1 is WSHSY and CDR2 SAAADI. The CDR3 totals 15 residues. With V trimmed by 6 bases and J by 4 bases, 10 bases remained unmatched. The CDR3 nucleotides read TGCGCCAGCAGCAAAACAGGGGGACTTGGCTATGGCTACACCTTC. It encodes CASSKTGGLGYGYTF.

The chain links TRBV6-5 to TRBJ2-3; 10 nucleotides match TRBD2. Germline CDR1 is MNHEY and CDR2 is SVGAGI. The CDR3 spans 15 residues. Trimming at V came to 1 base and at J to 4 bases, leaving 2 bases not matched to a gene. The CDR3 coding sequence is TGTGCCAGCAGTTACTACGGGACTAGCGCAGATACGCAGTATTTT. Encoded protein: CASSYYGTSADTQYF.

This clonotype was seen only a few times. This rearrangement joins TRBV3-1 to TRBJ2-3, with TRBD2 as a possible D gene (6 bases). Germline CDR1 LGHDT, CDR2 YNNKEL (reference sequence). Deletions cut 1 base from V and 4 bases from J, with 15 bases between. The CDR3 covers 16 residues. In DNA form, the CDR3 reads TGTGCCAGCAGCCAAGGCTGGCGGGGAGAGGCAGATACGCAGTATTTT. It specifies CASSQGWRGEADTQYF.

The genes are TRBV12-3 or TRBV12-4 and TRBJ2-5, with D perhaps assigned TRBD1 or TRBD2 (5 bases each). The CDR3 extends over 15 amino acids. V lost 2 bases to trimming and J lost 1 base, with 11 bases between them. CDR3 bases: TGTGCCAGCAGTTTAACGATGGGACCCCAAGAGACCCAGTACTTC. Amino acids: CASSLTMGPQETQYF.

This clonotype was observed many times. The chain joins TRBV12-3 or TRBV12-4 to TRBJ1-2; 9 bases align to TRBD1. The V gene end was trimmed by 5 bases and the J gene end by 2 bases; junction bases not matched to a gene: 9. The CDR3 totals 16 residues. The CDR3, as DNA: TGTGCCAGCAGTAATGAACAGGGGGCTGCGAACTATGGCTACACCTTC. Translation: CASSNEQGAANYGYTF.

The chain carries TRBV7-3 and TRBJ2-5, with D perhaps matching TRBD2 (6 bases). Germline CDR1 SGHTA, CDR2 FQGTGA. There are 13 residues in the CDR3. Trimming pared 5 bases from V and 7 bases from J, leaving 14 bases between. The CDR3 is CASSQSGQGTQYF. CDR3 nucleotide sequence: TGTGCCAGCAGCCAAAGCGGGCAGGGGACCCAGTACTTC.

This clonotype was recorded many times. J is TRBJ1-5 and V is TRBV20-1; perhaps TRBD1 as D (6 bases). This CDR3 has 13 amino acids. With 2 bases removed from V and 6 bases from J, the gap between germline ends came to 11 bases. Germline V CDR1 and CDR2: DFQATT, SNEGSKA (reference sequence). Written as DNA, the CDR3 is TGCAGTGCTAGACCATCAGGGGCTCAGCCCCAGCATTTT. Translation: CSARPSGAQPQHF.